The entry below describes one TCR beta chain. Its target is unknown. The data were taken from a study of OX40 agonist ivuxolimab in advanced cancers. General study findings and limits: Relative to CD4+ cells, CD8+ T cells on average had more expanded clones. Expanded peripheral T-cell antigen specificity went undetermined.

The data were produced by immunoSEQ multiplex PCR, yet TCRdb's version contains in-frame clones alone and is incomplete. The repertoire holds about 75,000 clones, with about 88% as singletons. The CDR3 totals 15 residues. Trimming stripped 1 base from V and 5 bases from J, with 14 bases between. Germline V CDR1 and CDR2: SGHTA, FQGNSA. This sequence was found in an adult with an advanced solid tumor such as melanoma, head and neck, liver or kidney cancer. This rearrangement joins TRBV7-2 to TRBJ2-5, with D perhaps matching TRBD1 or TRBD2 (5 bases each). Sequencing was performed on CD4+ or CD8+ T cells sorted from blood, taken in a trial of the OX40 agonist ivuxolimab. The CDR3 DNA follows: TGTGCCAGCAGCTTAGTTTGGGGGTTGGAGGAGACCCAGTACTTC. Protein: CASSLVWGLEETQYF.